Each of the 11 T cell receptor beta chains below was sequenced from the same sample in a study of blood T cell repertoires in COVID-19. Clones were read by immunoSEQ multiplex PCR, and TCRdb kept only the in-frame ones, dropping some. The repertoire includes about half a million clones, 70% to 90% of them detected once, and 3.2% sits in the top ten. What was sequenced was peripheral blood. Receptors originate from a human donor in a cohort sampled during active COVID-19.

This sequence joins TRBV19 and TRBJ2-5; 9 bases are shared with TRBD1. V gave up 5 bases and J gave up 1 base; unmatched junction bases: 5. CDR1 LNHDA and CDR2 SQIVND come from the germline V gene (reference sequence). The CDR3 has 15 amino acids. The CDR3 nucleotides read TGTGCCAGTAGTGAGAAACAGGGGGCCCAAGAGACCCAGTACTTC. Translated, it gives CASSEKQGAQETQYF.

V and J are TRBV11-2 and TRBJ2-2; D is possibly TRBD1 (5 bases). Germline V gene lookup returns CDR1 SGHAT and CDR2 FQNNGV. The germline V and J ends were trimmed by 3 bases and 5 bases, with 10 bases remaining between them. The CDR3 consists of 14 residues. Here the CDR3 DNA reads TGTGCCAGCAGCTTGGCAGGGCGGACCGGGGAGCTGTTTTTT. This encodes CASSLAGRTGELFF.

V is TRBV5-5 and J is TRBJ2-1; 10 nucleotides align to TRBD2. CDR3 size: 17 residues. CDR1 is SGHKS, CDR2 YYEKEE, per germline (reference sequence). J gave up 7 bases and V 4 bases, and 14 bases lay outside the gene matches. The CDR3 protein is CASSLPALAGNLNEQFF. CDR3 DNA sequence: TGTGCCAGCAGCCTCCCGGCACTAGCGGGAAATTTGAATGAGCAGTTCTTC.

In DNA, the CDR3 is TGTGCCAGCTCACCACTGGCGGGACTAGCCGCCTACGAGCAGTACTTC. This codes for CASSPLAGLAAYEQYF. This rearrangement joins TRBV18 to TRBJ2-7; 9 bases align to TRBD2. V was clipped by 1 base and J by 2 bases; unmatched bases: 6. CDR1 KGHSH and CDR2 LQKENI come from the germline V gene. The CDR3 covers 16 residues.

A note on this clone: The sample holds other DNA sequences that translate to the same CDR3. This rearrangement joins TRBV2 to TRBJ2-7; tentative D call: TRBD1 (5 bases). Trimming removed 3 bases from V and 2 bases from J, with 5 bases in between. CDR3 length: 12 amino acids. Germline V lookup: CDR1 SNHLY, CDR2 FYNNEI. The CDR3 nucleotides are TGTGCCAGCAGTGACAGGGCCTACGAGCAGTACTTC. It yields the protein CASSDRAYEQYF.

The chain recombines TRBV19 with TRBJ2-7; TRBD2 agrees at 14 bases. The CDR3 has 16 amino acids. Germline V lookup: CDR1 LNHDA, CDR2 SQIVND (reference sequence). The J segment lost 6 bases and the V segment lost 5 bases, leaving 9 bases of the junction unmatched. The CDR3: CASSVRLAGGQSEQYF. Written as DNA, the CDR3 is TGTGCCAGTAGTGTAAGACTAGCGGGAGGGCAGAGCGAGCAGTACTTC.

Concerning this clone itself: Other DNA variants within this sample encode the same CDR3. The chain employs TRBV15 and TRBJ2-6; tentative D call: TRBD2 (6 bases). Germline values: CDR1 LNHNV, CDR2 YYDKDF (reference sequence). This CDR3 contains 15 residues. V lost 3 bases and J 0 bases, leaving 6 bases between the germline ends. This CDR3 is CATSRGLSGANVLTF. Written as DNA, the CDR3 is TGTGCCACCAGCAGGGGACTCTCTGGGGCCAACGTCCTGACTTTC.

The V call is TRBV10-3, the J call TRBJ2-1; no firm D call. Germline assignment: CDR1 ENHRY and CDR2 SYGVKD. Trimming pared 2 bases from V and 5 bases from J, leaving 10 bases between. CDR3 length: 14 residues. DNA for the CDR3: TGTGCCATCAGTGAGCTCGGGTCTCACAATGAGCAGTTCTTC. This sequence encodes CAISELGSHNEQFF.

The chain joins TRBV24-1 to TRBJ2-5; possibly TRBD1 for D (7 bases). Trimming left V 7 bases short and J 0 bases short, with 14 bases between. CDR1 and CDR2 (germline): KGHDR, SFDVKD. The CDR3 has 15 residues. The CDR3 region has the DNA TGTGCCACCAGGTCTGACAGGGACTACCAAGAGACCCAGTACTTC. It translates to CATRSDRDYQETQYF.

The chain couples TRBV12-3 or TRBV12-4 to TRBJ1-1; no clear D. This CDR3 region has 11 residues. V was pared by 2 bases and J by 9 bases, with 7 bases between. CDR3 residues: CASSLREKAFF. For the CDR3, the DNA is TGTGCCAGCAGTTTACGGGAAAAAGCTTTCTTT.

The J gene is TRBJ1-2, the V gene TRBV6-5; D might be TRBD1 (6 bases). The CDR3 length is 14 residues. Germline CDR1 MNHEY, CDR2 SVGAGI. The V and J ends lost 6 bases and 0 bases respectively, with 11 bases between them. This CDR3 reads CASRKTGANYGYTF. The CDR3 region has the DNA TGTGCCAGCAGGAAGACAGGTGCTAACTATGGCTACACCTTC.